This TCR beta chain appears in the sequencing data of a study of OX40 agonist ivuxolimab in advanced cancers. Study-level findings and limits: Clonal expansion by week 6 occurred in CD4+ and CD8+ blood T cells (at 0.1 to 3.0 mg/kg).

This CDR3 is built from 11 residues. Trimming shortened V by 7 bases and J by 4 bases, and 10 bases separated the two germline ends. Germline V lookup: CDR1 DFQATT, CDR2 SNEGSKA (reference sequence). On this clone itself: As yet, its antigen is unknown.

TCRdb's table, derived via immunoSEQ multiplex PCR, lists solely in-frame clones and lacks some. The table has approximately 52,000 clones, about 85% seen once. V is TRBV20-1 and J is TRBJ1-1, with D uncertain. The material was CD4+ or CD8+ T cells sorted from blood, obtained in a trial of the OX40 agonist ivuxolimab. The origin of this receptor is an adult with an advanced solid tumor such as melanoma, head and neck, liver or kidney cancer. CDR3 amino acids: CSVGSGTEAFF. The DNA of the CDR3 is TGCAGTGTTGGGTCTGGCACTGAAGCTTTCTTT.